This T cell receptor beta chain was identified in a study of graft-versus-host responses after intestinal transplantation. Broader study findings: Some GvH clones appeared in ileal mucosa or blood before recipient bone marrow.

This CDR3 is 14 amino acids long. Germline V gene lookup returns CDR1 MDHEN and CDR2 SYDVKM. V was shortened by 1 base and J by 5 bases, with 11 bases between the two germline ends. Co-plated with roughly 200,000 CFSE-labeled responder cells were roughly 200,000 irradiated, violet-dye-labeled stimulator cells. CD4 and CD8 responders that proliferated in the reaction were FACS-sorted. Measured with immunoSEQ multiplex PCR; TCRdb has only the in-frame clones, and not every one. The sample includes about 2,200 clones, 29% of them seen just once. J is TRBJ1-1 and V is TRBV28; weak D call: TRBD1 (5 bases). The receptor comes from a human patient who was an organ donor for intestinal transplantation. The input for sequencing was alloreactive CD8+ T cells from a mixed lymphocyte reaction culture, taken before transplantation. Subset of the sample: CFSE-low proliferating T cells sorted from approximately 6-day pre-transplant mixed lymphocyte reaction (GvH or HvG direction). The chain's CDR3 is CASSLYPGMTEAFF. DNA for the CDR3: TGTGCCAGCAGTTTATACCCAGGGATGACTGAAGCTTTCTTT. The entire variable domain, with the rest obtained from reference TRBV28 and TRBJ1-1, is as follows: DVKVTQSSRYLVKRTGEKVFLECVQDMDHENMFWYRQDPGLGLRLIYFSYDVKMKEKGDIPEGYSVSREKKERFSLILESASTNQTSMYLCASSLYPGMTEAFFGQGTRLTVV.